Presented here are 27 T cell receptor beta chains from one specimen sequenced in a study of T cells in Graves' hyperthyroidism and ophthalmopathy. TCR beta CDR3 regions were amplified from RNA transcripts. HTBI primers were employed in a first-round RT-PCR of the TCR CDR3. TCRdb analysed the multiplex PCR reads with MiXCR anew, one entry per CDR3 protein. This table holds hundreds of thousands of distinct CDR3 sequences, 13% to 15% found once. Sequencing input: blood. The receptors were gathered from a woman in her late teens or twenties with Graves' hyperthyroidism.

This clonotype was detected ten times or more. The chain combines TRBV7-9 with TRBJ2-3; TRBD2 might be the D (5 bases). This CDR3 contains 17 residues. Trimming pared 3 bases from V and 6 bases from J, leaving 22 bases between. The germline V gene has CDR1 SEHNR and CDR2 FQNEAQ (reference sequence). The CDR3 protein is CASSFMHTGASGDTQYF. The CDR3 DNA reads TGTGCCAGCAGCTTTATGCATACCGGCGCTTCGGGGGATACGCAGTATTTT.

This clonotype has just a few counts. V gene TRBV27 combines with J gene TRBJ1-1; the match to TRBD1 covers 10 bases. The germline V gene has CDR1 MNHEY and CDR2 SMNVEV (reference sequence). The ends lost 5 bases at V and 11 bases at J; junction bases unmatched: 11. The CDR3 spans 14 residues. The CDR3 DNA sequence: TGTGCCAGCAGTGCGATGACAGGGGGCGCGGTCGCTTTCTTT. Translated: CASSAMTGGAVAFF.

This chain joins TRBV9 and TRBJ1-4, with a weak D call TRBD1 (5 bases). The germline gives CDR1 SGDLS, CDR2 YYNGEE. The CDR3 is 15 residues long. Trimming shortened V by 0 bases and J by 7 bases, and 13 bases separated the two germline ends. The CDR3 DNA is TGTGCCAGCAGCGTAGGATCGGCCGGGGCTGAAAAACTGTTTTTT. It codes for CASSVGSAGAEKLFF.

This clonotype has just a few counts. The chain joins TRBV2 to TRBJ2-7; D unclear. Trimming left V 6 bases short and J 1 base short, with 13 bases between. Germline assignment: CDR1 SNHLY and CDR2 FYNNEI. CDR3 length: 14 residues. The CDR3 DNA sequence: TGTGCCAGCAGAGACCGCTTACTGTCCTACGAGCAGTACTTC. Protein product: CASRDRLLSYEQYF.

The J gene is TRBJ2-3, the V gene TRBV7-9; D remains unclear. V shed 1 base and J shed 2 bases, with 16 bases lying between them. Germline values: CDR1 SEHNR, CDR2 FQNEAQ (reference sequence). This CDR3 has 17 residues. The DNA for the CDR3 is TGTGCCAGCAGCTTAGGGCTCAGGAAAACCAACACAGATACGCAGTATTTT. Protein sequence: CASSLGLRKTNTDTQYF.

The V call is TRBV30, the J call TRBJ2-1, with D perhaps TRBD1 (6 bases). V gave up 2 bases and J gave up 15 bases, with 14 bases separating them. This CDR3 region has 11 residues. The germline V gene encodes CDR1 GTSNPN and CDR2 SVGIG (reference sequence). CDR3: CAWSYRAPLFF. The CDR3 nucleotides read TGTGCCTGGAGTTACAGGGCCCCCCTGTTCTTC.

This clonotype was observed a handful of times. The chain uses TRBV28 and TRBJ2-2; 8 bases agree with TRBD2. Germline V CDR1 and CDR2: MDHEN, SYDVKM. V gave up 5 bases and J gave up 6 bases; unmatched junction bases: 11. This CDR3 region has 16 residues. The CDR3 nucleotides are TGTGCCAGCAGTGTACTCACCGGACTAGCCCCCGGGGAGCTGTTTTTT. Translation: CASSVLTGLAPGELFF.

This clonotype showed up just a few times. V usage is TRBV20-1 and J usage is TRBJ2-7, with D perhaps matching TRBD2 (5 bases). This CDR3 is 12 amino acids long. V gave up 5 bases and J gave up 3 bases, with 11 bases separating them. Germline CDR1 reads DFQATT; CDR2 reads SNEGSKA (reference sequence). The CDR3 coding sequence is TGCAGTGCTGGATGGCGGGTCTACGAGCAGTACTTC. Protein product: CSAGWRVYEQYF.

This clonotype was found many times. The chain carries TRBV7-8 and TRBJ2-1; D ambiguous. V was trimmed by 5 bases and J by 3 bases, leaving 8 bases between them. The germline V gene encodes CDR1 SGHVS and CDR2 FQNEAQ. CDR3 length equals 13 residues. CDR3 in DNA: TGTGCCAGCAGCCCACTATACTACAATGAGCAGTTCTTC. Translating gives CASSPLYYNEQFF.

The V and J genes are TRBV7-9 and TRBJ1-3; 9 bases are a match to TRBD1. This CDR3 is 18 amino acids long. The germline V gene encodes CDR1 SEHNR and CDR2 FQNEAQ (reference sequence). V was clipped by 5 bases and J by 0 bases; unmatched bases: 11. CDR3 in amino acids: CASSNRDRATFSGNTIYF. In nucleotides, the CDR3 is TGTGCCAGCAGCAACCGGGACAGGGCTACCTTCTCTGGAAACACCATATATTTT.

The V gene is TRBV20-1, the J gene TRBJ2-2; D is unresolved. The ends were cut back, 3 bases at V and 5 bases at J, with 13 bases in the middle. The CDR3 loop spans 14 amino acids. Germline CDR1 reads DFQATT; CDR2 reads SNEGSKA (reference sequence). The CDR3 spells CSASWLDLTGELFF. Here the CDR3 DNA reads TGCAGTGCTAGTTGGCTAGATCTAACCGGGGAGCTGTTTTTT.

This clonotype was counted ten times or more. The chain has TRBV20-1 and TRBJ2-4; D gene ambiguous. Germline CDR1 reads DFQATT; CDR2 reads SNEGSKA (reference sequence). Trimming left V 4 bases short and J 2 bases short, with 6 bases between. The CDR3 length is 12 residues. The CDR3 sequence: CSATLTKNIQYF. The DNA of the CDR3 is TGCAGTGCTACCCTAACCAAAAACATTCAGTACTTC.

This sequence joins TRBV5-1 and TRBJ2-7, with D possibly called TRBD1 or TRBD2 (5 bases each). Germline lookup yields CDR1 SGHRS and CDR2 YFSETQ. V was trimmed by 4 bases and J by 6 bases, leaving 20 bases between them. The CDR3 runs 15 residues. CDR3 residues: CASSLLSGRIFEQYF. CDR3 sequence (DNA): TGCGCCAGCAGCCTCCTCTCGGGGCGCATTTTCGAGCAGTACTTC.

This clonotype occurred a few times. The gene calls are TRBV20-1 and TRBJ2-5, with D possibly matching TRBD2 (6 bases). Germline CDR1 and CDR2: DFQATT and SNEGSKA (reference sequence). The CDR3 runs to 12 residues. V lost 5 bases to trimming and J lost 5 bases, with 12 bases between them. The chain's CDR3 is CSAPTRGETQYF. The DNA of the CDR3 is TGCAGTGCTCCGACTAGAGGGGAGACCCAGTACTTC.

The chain couples TRBV28 to TRBJ1-5; D is unresolved. The V end lost 6 bases, the J end lost 2 bases, and 11 bases lay between the germline ends. The CDR3 is 14 amino acids. Germline CDR1 is MDHEN and CDR2 is SYDVKM. CDR3 bases: TGTGCCAGCAGCTCACCCGGTGGCAATCAGCCCCAGCATTTT. It yields the protein CASSSPGGNQPQHF. Complete variable domain (other parts from reference TRBV28 and TRBJ1-5): DVKVTQSSRYLVKRTGEKVFLECVQDMDHENMFWYRQDPGLGLRLIYFSYDVKMKEKGDIPEGYSVSREKKERFSLILESASTNQTSMYLCASSSPGGNQPQHFGDGTRLSIL.

V usage is TRBV5-5 and J usage is TRBJ1-2; possible D gene TRBD1, 6 bases. The CDR3 totals 13 residues. Germline V gene lookup returns CDR1 SGHKS and CDR2 YYEKEE (reference sequence). V lost 4 bases, J lost 3 bases, and 10 bases lay in between. CDR3 in amino acids: CASSVRTDYGYTF. In DNA, the CDR3 is TGTGCCAGCAGCGTTAGGACAGACTATGGCTACACCTTC.

The V call is TRBV25-1, the J call TRBJ2-7; D gene uncertain. V lost 4 bases and J 7 bases, leaving 14 bases between the germline ends. The CDR3 runs 13 residues. The V gene's germline CDR1 is MGHDK and CDR2 SYGVNS. As DNA, the CDR3 is TGTGCCAGCAGTGGGACGACCCTTTTGGAGCAGTACTTC. Amino acids: CASSGTTLLEQYF.

The count of this clonotype is one. The rearrangement uses TRBV15 and TRBJ2-7; D not certain. Trimming left V 1 base short and J 5 bases short, with 6 bases between. This CDR3 has 12 residues. Germline CDR1 LNHNV, CDR2 YYDKDF (reference sequence). The CDR3 DNA sequence: TGTGCCACCAGCAGAGTAGGGAACGAGCAGTACTTC. Protein product: CATSRVGNEQYF.

This chain uses TRBV29-1 with TRBJ2-7, with TRBD2 as a possible D gene (5 bases). Deletions cut 7 bases from V and 2 bases from J, with 12 bases between. Germline V CDR1 and CDR2: SQVTM, ANQGSEA. CDR3 length: 12 amino acids. This CDR3 reads CSALGAAYEQYF. The CDR3 coding sequence is TGCAGCGCCCTGGGAGCCGCCTACGAGCAGTACTTC.

The chain combines TRBV6-2 or TRBV6-3 with TRBJ2-6; D is undetermined. Germline assignment: CDR1 MNHEY and CDR2 SVGEGT. The CDR3 has 13 amino acids. Trimming shortened V by 7 bases and J by 1 base, and 5 bases separated the two germline ends. CDR3 protein: CASTPSGANVLTF. For the CDR3, the DNA is TGTGCCAGCACCCCTTCTGGGGCCAACGTCCTGACTTTC.

The chain carries TRBV14 and TRBJ2-2, with 9 bases aligning to TRBD1. Germline V gene lookup returns CDR1 SGHDN and CDR2 FVKESK. V was pared by 5 bases and J by 7 bases, with 8 bases of the junction left unmatched. The CDR3 has 15 residues. DNA of the CDR3: TGTGCCAGCAGCTTCCCCGGGACAGGGATCGGGGAGCTGTTTTTT. Translating it yields CASSFPGTGIGELFF.

The V call is TRBV20-1, the J call TRBJ2-7, with 9 bases that match TRBD1. The germline gives CDR1 DFQATT, CDR2 SNEGSKA (reference sequence). This CDR3 is built from 12 residues. Germline trimming cut 8 bases from V and 5 bases from J; bases unmatched to any gene: 7. The CDR3 is CSLRDRAHEQYF. In nucleotides, the CDR3 is TGCAGTCTCCGGGACAGGGCCCACGAGCAGTACTTC.

Many counts were recorded for this clonotype. The rearrangement joins TRBV12-3 or TRBV12-4 to TRBJ1-1; no clear D. V lost 6 bases and J 2 bases, leaving 13 bases between the germline ends. The CDR3 loop spans 14 amino acids. The DNA of the CDR3 is TGTGCCAGCAGCCCCCAGTCTCTTAACACTGAAGCTTTCTTT. This sequence encodes CASSPQSLNTEAFF.

Many counts were recorded for this clonotype. The chain has TRBV11-2 and TRBJ2-7, with 7 bases identical to TRBD2. This CDR3 region has 14 residues. The germline V gene encodes CDR1 SGHAT and CDR2 FQNNGV. After removal of 1 base from V and 6 bases from J, the junction contained 6 bases not matched to a gene. The CDR3 nucleotides read TGTGCCAGCAGCTTAGGCGGGAGTAGCTCCGAGCAGTACTTC. Residues: CASSLGGSSSEQYF.

This clonotype was seen ten or more times. This rearrangement joins TRBV13 to TRBJ2-4; perhaps D is TRBD1 or TRBD2 (5 bases each). The V end was cut by 5 bases, the J end by 0 bases, with 8 bases between. Germline V gene data show CDR1 as PRHDT and CDR2 as FYEKMQ (reference sequence). The CDR3 is 14 residues long. CDR3 amino acids: CASSLGVAKNIQYF. As DNA, the CDR3 is TGTGCCAGCAGCCTGGGGGTAGCCAAAAACATTCAGTACTTC.

In its sample, this clonotype was seen many times. This chain links TRBV5-5 with TRBJ1-4; no firm D call. Trimming removed 0 bases at V and 0 bases at J, with 9 bases between. This CDR3 region has 16 residues. Germline CDR1 is SGHKS and CDR2 is YYEKEE (reference sequence). CDR3 sequence (DNA): TGTGCCAGCAGCTTGGCCAGCGCAGCAACTAATGAAAAACTGTTTTTT. It encodes CASSLASAATNEKLFF.

This chain connects TRBV19 to TRBJ1-4, with D uncertain. This CDR3 has 11 residues. Germline CDR1 and CDR2: LNHDA and SQIVND (reference sequence). Trimming took 8 bases from V and 8 from J, leaving 9 bases between them. The CDR3 loop reads CASLWNEKLFF. The DNA of the CDR3 is TGTGCCAGTCTTTGGAACGAAAAACTGTTTTTT.